The clone carrying this T cell receptor (beta chain) was detected ten times or more. Its antigen remains unidentified. Germline V gene sequence: CDR1 MNHEY, CDR2 SVGEGT. This CDR3 has 13 amino acids. The germline V and J ends were trimmed by 2 bases and 4 bases, with 6 bases remaining between them. Regarding time point: newly diagnosed GD, antithyroid drugs for less than 3 months. The TCR library was made from RNA that had been extracted from PBMCs in TRIzol. These data originate in a study of regulatory T cells in long-lasting Graves disease. The study's findings and limits: The analysis examined peripheral blood only and excluded thyroid tissue. The study found persistent patients shared more public clonotypes (fewer than 3,000) than new patients (around 1,000).

Arm-PCR of CDR3 regions and iRepertoire HTBI primers were the basis on which TCR beta libraries were built. TCRdb processed the multiplex PCR reads anew with MiXCR; each CDR3 protein has one entry. This table has 550,000 to 600,000 distinct CDR3 sequences, approximately 16% appearing once. The sample also formed part of further work on T cells in Graves' hyperthyroidism and ophthalmopathy. Per that paper: Most clonotypes expanded in the thyroid (above 0.001) were also present in blood.

This TCR was sampled from a young man with Graves disease. V is TRBV6-2 or TRBV6-3 and J is TRBJ2-1; no clear D. The sequencing used peripheral blood mononuclear cells (PBMCs), collected at new diagnosis, from a patient treated with antithyroid drugs. The CDR3 loop reads CASSYGVYNEQFF. CDR3 in DNA: TGTGCCAGCAGTTACGGGGTTTACAATGAGCAGTTCTTC.